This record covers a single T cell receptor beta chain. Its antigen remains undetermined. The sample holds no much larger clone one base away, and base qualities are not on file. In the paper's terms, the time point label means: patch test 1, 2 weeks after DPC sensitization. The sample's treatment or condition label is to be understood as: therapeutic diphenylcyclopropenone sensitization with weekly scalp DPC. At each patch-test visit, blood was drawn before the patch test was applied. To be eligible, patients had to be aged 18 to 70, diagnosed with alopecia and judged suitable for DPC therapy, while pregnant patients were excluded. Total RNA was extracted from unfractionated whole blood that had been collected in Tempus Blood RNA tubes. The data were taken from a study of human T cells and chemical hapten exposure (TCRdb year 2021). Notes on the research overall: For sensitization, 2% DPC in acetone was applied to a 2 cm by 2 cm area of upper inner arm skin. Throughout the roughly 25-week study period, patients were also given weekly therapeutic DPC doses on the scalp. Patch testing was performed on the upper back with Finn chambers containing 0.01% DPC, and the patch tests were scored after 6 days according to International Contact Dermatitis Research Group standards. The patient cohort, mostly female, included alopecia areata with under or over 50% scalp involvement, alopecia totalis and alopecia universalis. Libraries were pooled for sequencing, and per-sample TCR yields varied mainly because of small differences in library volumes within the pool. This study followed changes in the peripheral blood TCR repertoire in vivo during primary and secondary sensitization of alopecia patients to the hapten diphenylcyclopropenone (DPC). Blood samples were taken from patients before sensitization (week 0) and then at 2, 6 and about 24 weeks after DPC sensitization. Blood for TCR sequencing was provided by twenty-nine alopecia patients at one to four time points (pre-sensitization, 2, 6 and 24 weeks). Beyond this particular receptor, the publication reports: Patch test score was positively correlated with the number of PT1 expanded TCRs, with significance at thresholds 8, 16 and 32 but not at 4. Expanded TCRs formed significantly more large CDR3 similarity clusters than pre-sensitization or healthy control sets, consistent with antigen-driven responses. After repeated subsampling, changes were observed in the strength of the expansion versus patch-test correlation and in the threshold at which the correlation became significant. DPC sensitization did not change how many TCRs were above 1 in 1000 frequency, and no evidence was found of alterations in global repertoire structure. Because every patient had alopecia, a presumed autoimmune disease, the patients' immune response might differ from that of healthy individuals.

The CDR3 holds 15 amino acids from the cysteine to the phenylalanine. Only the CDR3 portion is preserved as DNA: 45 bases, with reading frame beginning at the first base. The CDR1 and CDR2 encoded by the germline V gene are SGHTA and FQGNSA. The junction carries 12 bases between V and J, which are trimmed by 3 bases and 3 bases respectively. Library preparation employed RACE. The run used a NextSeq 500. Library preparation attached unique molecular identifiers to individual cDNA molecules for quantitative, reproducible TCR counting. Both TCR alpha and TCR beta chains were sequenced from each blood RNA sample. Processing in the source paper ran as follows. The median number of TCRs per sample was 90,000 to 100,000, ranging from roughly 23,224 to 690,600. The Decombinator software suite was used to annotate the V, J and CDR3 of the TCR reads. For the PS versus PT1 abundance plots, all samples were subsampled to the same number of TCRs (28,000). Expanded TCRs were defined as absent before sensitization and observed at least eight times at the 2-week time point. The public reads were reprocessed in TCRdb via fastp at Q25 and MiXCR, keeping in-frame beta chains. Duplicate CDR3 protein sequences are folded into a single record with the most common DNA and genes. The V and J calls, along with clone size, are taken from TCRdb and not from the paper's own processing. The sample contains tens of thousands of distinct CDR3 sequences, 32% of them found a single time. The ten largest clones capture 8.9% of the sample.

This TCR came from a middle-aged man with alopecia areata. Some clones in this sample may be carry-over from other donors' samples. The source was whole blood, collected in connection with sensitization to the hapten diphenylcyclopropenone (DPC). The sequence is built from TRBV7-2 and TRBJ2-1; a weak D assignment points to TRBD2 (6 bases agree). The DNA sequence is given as TGTGCCAGCAGCTTGTGGGGGGAGGACTACAATGAGCAGTTCTTC. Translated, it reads CASSLWGEDYNEQFF.